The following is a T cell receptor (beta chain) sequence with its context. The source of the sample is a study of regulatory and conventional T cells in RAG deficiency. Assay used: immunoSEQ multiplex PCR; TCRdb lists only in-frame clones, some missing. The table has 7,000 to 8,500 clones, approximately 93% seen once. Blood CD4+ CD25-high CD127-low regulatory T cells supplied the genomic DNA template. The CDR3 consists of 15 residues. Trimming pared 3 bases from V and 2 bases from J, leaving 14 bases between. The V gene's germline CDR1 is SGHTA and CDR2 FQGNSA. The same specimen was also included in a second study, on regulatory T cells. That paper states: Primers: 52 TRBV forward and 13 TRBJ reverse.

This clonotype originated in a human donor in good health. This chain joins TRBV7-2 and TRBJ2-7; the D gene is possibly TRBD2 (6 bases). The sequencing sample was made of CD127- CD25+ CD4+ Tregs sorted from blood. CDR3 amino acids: CASSFGSLNPYEQYF. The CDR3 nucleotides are TGTGCCAGCAGCTTCGGGAGTTTGAACCCCTACGAGCAGTACTTC.